Listed below are T cell receptor beta chains from one sample, sequenced in a study of human T cells and chemical hapten exposure. In TCRdb, the 5' RACE reads were re-called with MiXCR into one record per CDR3 protein. The sample consists of tens of thousands of distinct CDR3 sequences, about 15% of them appearing once. The receptors here all came from a female donor in good health. Both conserved end residues are part of each CDR3. Each record gives: V gene, J gene, clone size, D gene, CDR3 protein, CDR3 DNA. The D gene is left open where the match is weak. Where a row states a size, it is once, few, many or the class of an expanded clone; other rows omit it.

TRBV28	TRBJ2-6	NA	NA	CASSPYMGRGSGANVLTF	TGTGCCAGCAGTCCCTATATGGGCAGGGGCTCTGGGGCCAACGTCCTGACTTTC
TRBV27	TRBJ2-1	NA	NA	CASSSYREQFF	TGTGCCAGCAGTTCCTATAGAGAGCAGTTCTTC
TRBV12-3/TRBV12-4	TRBJ1-4	few	NA	CASSLDRGATNEKLFF	TGTGCCAGCAGCCTCGACAGAGGCGCTACTAATGAAAAACTGTTTTTT
TRBV28	TRBJ2-3	NA	TRBD1	CASSFDRGGTDTQYF	TGTGCCAGCAGTTTCGACAGGGGCGGCACAGATACGCAGTATTTT
TRBV6-1	TRBJ2-7	once	NA	CASSADGFSYEQYF	TGTGCCAGCAGTGCGGACGGATTCTCCTACGAGCAGTACTTC
TRBV6-2/TRBV6-3	TRBJ1-6	few	NA	CASSRNRDRPSSPLHF	TGTGCCAGCAGCAGAAACAGGGACCGACCGTCTTCACCCCTCCACTTT
TRBV6-1	TRBJ1-2	few	NA	CASSLGTDVGYTF	TGTGCCAGCAGCCTCGGGACTGACGTTGGCTATACCTTC
TRBV5-5	TRBJ2-1	NA	NA	CASSISFNEQFF	TGTGCCAGCAGCATTAGCTTCAATGAGCAGTTCTTC
TRBV11-2	TRBJ1-6	many	NA	CASSLEAGGYNSPLHF	TGTGCCAGCAGCTTAGAGGCGGGGGGATATAATTCACCCCTCCACTTT
TRBV5-1	TRBJ2-2	NA	NA	CASSGETNTGELFF	TGCGCCAGCAGCGGGGAGACGAACACCGGGGAGCTGTTTTTT
TRBV30	TRBJ2-7	NA	NA	CAWSPITFRGESEQYF	TGTGCCTGGAGTCCCATAACATTCAGGGGAGAGAGCGAGCAGTACTTC
TRBV20-1	TRBJ2-1	many	NA	CSAPRYNEQFF	TGCAGTGCGCCCCGGTACAATGAGCAGTTCTTC
TRBV7-2	TRBJ2-3	NA	TRBD1	CASNRGRSTDTQYF	TGTGCCAGCAACAGGGGCCGTAGCACAGATACGCAGTATTTT
TRBV7-9	TRBJ2-1	NA	TRBD2	CASSLGGLPEQFF	TGTGCCAGCAGCTTAGGGGGACTACCGGAGCAGTTCTTC
TRBV5-1	TRBJ1-1	NA	NA	CASTRTENTEAFF	TGCGCCAGCACCCGGACAGAGAACACTGAAGCTTTCTTT
TRBV11-2	TRBJ2-7	few	NA	CASLRGPGAYEQYF	TGTGCCAGCCTGCGGGGCCCTGGGGCCTACGAGCAGTACTTC
TRBV5-1	TRBJ2-1	NA	NA	CASSGQTQGEQFF	TGCGCCAGCAGCGGCCAGACCCAGGGTGAGCAGTTCTTC
TRBV2	TRBJ2-1	few	NA	CASSPWTSPGGEQFF	TGTGCCAGCAGTCCCTGGACCTCCCCAGGAGGTGAGCAGTTCTTC
TRBV9	TRBJ2-3	few	TRBD2	CASSVDVAGGTDTQYF	TGTGCCAGCAGCGTAGACGTAGCGGGAGGCACAGATACGCAGTATTTT
TRBV20-1	TRBJ2-1	NA	TRBD1	CSAPGQGNEQFF	TGCAGTGCCCCCGGACAGGGCAATGAGCAGTTCTTC
TRBV5-1	TRBJ2-1	NA	NA	CASSASTEWDEQFF	TGCGCCAGCAGCGCCTCGACCGAATGGGATGAGCAGTTCTTC
TRBV6-1	TRBJ2-3	NA	TRBD2	CASSESLAGGTDTQYF	TGTGCCAGCAGTGAATCACTAGCGGGAGGCACAGATACGCAGTATTTT
TRBV28	TRBJ2-1	NA	TRBD1	CASSPGTGKGNEQFF	TGTGCCAGCAGTCCAGGGACAGGGAAGGGAAATGAGCAGTTCTTC
TRBV29-1	TRBJ2-1	NA	NA	CSVGGLFFEQFF	TGCAGCGTTGGGGGGTTATTCTTTGAGCAGTTCTTC
TRBV29-1	TRBJ2-1	NA	TRBD2	CSARTSGSGDEQFF	TGCAGCGCCCGGACTAGCGGGAGTGGAGATGAGCAGTTCTTC
TRBV20-1	TRBJ2-1	few	TRBD2	CSADSGTSGSPLSYNEQFF	TGCAGTGCTGACTCCGGGACTAGCGGGAGCCCTCTCTCCTACAATGAGCAGTTCTTC
TRBV28	TRBJ1-1	NA	TRBD1	CASMAPLETGGLAFF	TGTGCCAGCATGGCCCCCCTCGAGACAGGGGGTTTGGCTTTCTTT
TRBV19	TRBJ1-2	NA	TRBD1	CASSMGQRNYGYTF	TGTGCCAGTAGCATGGGACAGCGCAACTATGGCTACACCTTC
TRBV18	TRBJ2-1	NA	NA	CASSPRFSGGSYNEQFF	TGTGCCAGCTCACCACGATTCAGTGGGGGGTCCTACAATGAGCAGTTCTTC
TRBV30	TRBJ2-6	few	NA	CAWSEISGGANVLTF	TGTGCCTGGAGTGAGATAAGCGGGGGGGCCAACGTCCTGACTTTC
TRBV15	TRBJ1-2	NA	NA	CATSREGGNGYTF	TGTGCCACCAGCAGAGAAGGAGGGAATGGCTACACCTTC
TRBV6-5	TRBJ1-2	NA	TRBD1	CASSYGAGGRLDYGYTF	TGTGCCAGCAGTTATGGAGCAGGGGGCAGGTTGGACTATGGCTACACCTTC
TRBV11-2	TRBJ2-2	NA	NA	CASSLGSWERNTGELFF	TGTGCCAGCAGCTTAGGATCTTGGGAGAGAAACACCGGGGAGCTGTTTTTT
TRBV7-8	TRBJ2-3	many	NA	CASSNSAWQEDTDTQYF	TGTGCCAGCAGCAATAGCGCGTGGCAGGAGGACACAGATACGCAGTATTTT
TRBV2	TRBJ2-1	NA	NA	CATTESGVSYNEQFF	TGTGCCACCACGGAATCGGGCGTCTCCTACAATGAGCAGTTCTTC
TRBV29-1	TRBJ2-1	NA	NA	CSVEGSSEINEQFF	TGCAGCGTTGAAGGAAGTAGCGAGATCAATGAGCAGTTCTTC
TRBV21-1	TRBJ1-1	few	NA	CASSTLRDRGSETEAFF	TGTGCCAGCAGCACGCTACGGGACAGGGGATCGGAGACTGAAGCTTTCTTT
TRBV4-3	TRBJ1-1	few	NA	CASSQIYTAAEAFF	TGCGCCAGCAGCCAGATTTATACAGCGGCTGAAGCTTTCTTT
TRBV21-1	TRBJ2-1	few	NA	CASSKRGRQKRNNEQFF	TGTGCCAGCAGCAAGCGCGGGAGACAGAAGAGAAACAATGAGCAGTTCTTC
TRBV29-1	TRBJ2-2	many	TRBD2	CSVASGTSGLSNTGELFF	TGCAGCGTTGCCTCCGGGACTAGCGGCCTTTCTAACACCGGGGAGCTGTTTTTT
TRBV6-5	TRBJ2-1	few	NA	CASRTTGSSYNEQFF	TGTGCCAGCAGAACTACAGGGAGCTCCTACAATGAGCAGTTCTTC
TRBV6-6	TRBJ2-1	many	NA	CASSRLIEFHEQFF	TGTGCCAGCAGCCGACTCATAGAATTCCATGAGCAGTTCTTC
TRBV28	TRBJ2-7	NA	NA	CASSFLDGSGVNEQYF	TGTGCCAGCAGTTTCCTGGACGGGAGCGGAGTTAACGAGCAGTACTTC
TRBV6-1	TRBJ1-1	few	NA	CASSPSANTEAFF	TGTGCCAGCAGCCCCTCGGCAAACACTGAAGCTTTCTTT
TRBV12-3/TRBV12-4	TRBJ2-1	few	TRBD2	CASGDGTSGGTTGNYNEQFF	TGTGCCAGCGGGGACGGGACTAGCGGGGGGACGACTGGAAACTACAATGAGCAGTTCTTC
TRBV7-2	TRBJ2-3	NA	TRBD2	CASSLVGGGATDTQYF	TGTGCCAGCAGCTTAGTCGGCGGGGGAGCCACAGATACGCAGTATTTT
TRBV23-1	TRBJ2-3	NA	TRBD2	CASSQGTSGNTDTQYF	TGCGCCAGCAGTCAAGGGACTAGCGGAAACACAGATACGCAGTATTTT
TRBV6-2/TRBV6-3	TRBJ1-1	few	NA	CASSYAERRLVGGEAFF	TGTGCCAGCAGTTACGCCGAAAGACGGTTGGTTGGAGGGGAGGCTTTCTTT
TRBV4-3	TRBJ2-5	few	NA	CASSQDAGEETQYF	TGCGCCAGCAGCCAAGATGCAGGGGAAGAGACCCAGTACTTC
TRBV7-2	TRBJ1-6	few	NA	CASSQGHFPLHF	TGTGCCAGCAGCCAAGGACATTTCCCCCTCCACTTT
TRBV6-6	TRBJ2-5	NA	TRBD2	CASRTSGGQETQYF	TGTGCCAGCAGGACTAGCGGGGGACAAGAGACCCAGTACTTC
TRBV20-1	TRBJ1-4	NA	NA	CSASMGSATNEKLFF	TGCAGTGCTAGTATGGGGTCGGCAACTAATGAAAAACTGTTTTTT
TRBV6-2/TRBV6-3	TRBJ2-4	few	NA	CASTQVRGIQYF	TGTGCCAGCACTCAAGTTAGGGGCATTCAGTACTTC
TRBV20-1	TRBJ2-7	many	TRBD2	CSAGGLASYEQYF	TGCAGTGCTGGGGGACTAGCGTCCTACGAGCAGTACTTC
TRBV10-2	TRBJ1-6	NA	TRBD1	CARYTMDRAGSPLHF	TGCGCCAGATATACTATGGACAGGGCAGGGTCACCCCTCCACTTT
TRBV28	TRBJ2-1	NA	NA	CASSNRGRNEQFF	TGTGCCAGCAGTAATCGGGGGAGAAATGAGCAGTTCTTC
TRBV24-1	TRBJ1-2	NA	NA	CATSDARGDNYGYTF	TGTGCCACCAGTGATGCAAGGGGGGACAACTATGGCTACACCTTC
TRBV7-8	TRBJ1-2	few	NA	CASSGGRVREHGYTF	TGTGCCAGCAGCGGAGGCAGGGTTCGTGAACATGGCTACACCTTC
TRBV27	TRBJ1-6	NA	NA	CASQQAWGLRYNSPLHF	TGTGCCAGCCAGCAGGCTTGGGGACTGAGGTATAATTCACCCCTCCACTTT